The 13 T cell receptor beta chains below come from one sample, sequenced in a study of blood T cell repertoires in COVID-19. The protocol was immunoSEQ multiplex PCR, while the TCRdb copy is restricted to in-frame clones and leaves out a portion. This sample carries 55,000 to 75,000 clones, approximately 90% of them seen once, and the ten largest clones take 3.5% to 4%. Sequencing used peripheral blood. All receptors come from a human donor in a cohort sampled during active COVID-19.

The chain recombines TRBV6-6 with TRBJ2-7; D gene unclear. The CDR3 covers 11 residues. Germline lookup yields CDR1 MNHNY and CDR2 SVGAGI (reference sequence). The V and J ends lost 8 bases and 0 bases respectively, with 5 bases between them. CDR3 in amino acids: CASGFSYEQYF. The CDR3 coding sequence is TGTGCCAGCGGCTTCTCCTACGAGCAGTACTTC.

The chain combines TRBV7-9 with TRBJ2-5; a possible D gene is TRBD2 (5 bases). The CDR3 has 13 residues. From germline, CDR1 is SEHNR and CDR2 FQNEAQ (reference sequence). Trimming cost V 4 bases and J 2 bases, with 8 bases left between them. For the CDR3, the DNA is TGTGCCAGCAGCTGGACTCCGCAAGAGACCCAGTACTTC. This translates into CASSWTPQETQYF.

V is TRBV7-9 and J is TRBJ2-1; a weak D match, TRBD2 (6 bases). The V gene's germline CDR1 is SEHNR and CDR2 FQNEAQ (reference sequence). Trimming removed 8 bases from V and 4 bases from J, with 12 bases in between. The CDR3 consists of 13 residues. The CDR3 sequence: CASLLAQYNEQFF. CDR3 nucleotides: TGTGCCAGCCTTCTAGCGCAGTACAATGAGCAGTTCTTC.

The J gene is TRBJ2-1, the V gene TRBV5-1; possibly TRBD2 for D (6 bases). The V end was cut by 6 bases, the J end by 0 bases, with 13 bases between. CDR3 length: 15 residues. Germline loops: CDR1 SGHRS, CDR2 YFSETQ. CDR3 loop: CASKREAGSYNEQFF. CDR3 in DNA: TGCGCCAGCAAAAGGGAGGCAGGCTCCTACAATGAGCAGTTCTTC.

This chain joins TRBV7-9 and TRBJ1-2; 7 bases agree with TRBD1. The V gene end was trimmed by 1 base and the J gene end by 0 bases; junction bases not matched to a gene: 5. The CDR3 has 16 residues. Per the germline V gene, CDR1 is SEHNR and CDR2 is FQNEAQ (reference sequence). DNA of the CDR3: TGTGCCAGCAGCTTAGAGGACAGGCAGTCTAACTATGGCTACACCTTC. Its translation is CASSLEDRQSNYGYTF.

The chain couples TRBV24-1 to TRBJ1-5; no clear D. Trimming removed 2 bases at V and 3 bases at J, with 4 bases between. Germline values: CDR1 KGHDR, CDR2 SFDVKD. The CDR3 sequence is 13 residues long. The CDR3 DNA is TGTGCCACCAGTGATTCCAACAATCAGCCCCAGCATTTT. Amino acid sequence: CATSDSNNQPQHF.

The V gene is TRBV6-5, the J gene TRBJ1-2; D gene unclear. Trimming removed 5 bases at V and 6 bases at J, with 13 bases between. There are 13 residues in the CDR3. Germline-derived CDR1 and CDR2 are MNHEY and SVGAGI. As DNA, the CDR3 is TGTGCCAGCAGTACCTGGACCGGGGATGGCTACACCTTC. Its protein is CASSTWTGDGYTF.

The chain couples TRBV7-9 to TRBJ2-3; 12 nucleotides align to TRBD2. The germline V gene encodes CDR1 SEHNR and CDR2 FQNEAQ (reference sequence). This CDR3 has 17 residues. Losses at the gene ends were 1 base for V and 1 base for J; bases not matched to a gene: 3. The CDR3 sequence is CASSLGLAGARTDTQYF. CDR3 coding DNA: TGTGCCAGCAGCTTAGGACTAGCGGGGGCACGCACAGATACGCAGTATTTT. The full variable domain, with the rest looked up from reference TRBV7-9 and TRBJ2-3, is DTGVSQNPRHKITKRGQNVTFRCDPISEHNRLYWYRQTLGQGPEFLTYFQNEAQLEKSRLLSDRFSAERPKGSFSTLEIQRTEQGDSAMYLCASSLGLAGARTDTQYFGPGTRLTVL.

This chain links TRBV30 with TRBJ2-7; D is possibly TRBD2 (6 bases). Trimming shortened V by 5 bases and J by 7 bases, and 24 bases separated the two germline ends. The CDR3 covers 15 residues. Germline V lookup: CDR1 GTSNPN, CDR2 SVGIG (reference sequence). This CDR3 reads CAWLTEGAGRREQYF. CDR3 bases: TGTGCCTGGCTAACAGAAGGGGCGGGGCGTAGAGAGCAGTACTTC.

The chain is built from TRBV11-2 and TRBJ2-5, with a possible D match to TRBD2 (6 bases). The CDR3 is 13 residues long. Per the germline V gene, CDR1 is SGHAT and CDR2 is FQNNGV. Trimming left V 8 bases short and J 1 base short, with 11 bases between. CDR3 DNA sequence: TGTGCCAGCCCTCTAGCGCCCCAAGAGACCCAGTACTTC. Its translation is CASPLAPQETQYF.

The chain combines TRBV3-1 (or the pseudogene TRBV3-2) with TRBJ1-1; maybe TRBD1 (6 bases). Germline CDR1 and CDR2: LGHDT and YNNKEL (reference sequence). Trimming took 6 bases from V and 1 from J, leaving 15 bases between them. The CDR3 is 15 amino acids. The CDR3 DNA follows: TGTGCCAGCAGGCTAAACAGGGTATCGAACACTGAAGCTTTCTTT. Amino acid sequence: CASRLNRVSNTEAFF.

There are a few counts of this clone. The V call is TRBV7-9, the J call TRBJ1-2; 7 bases are shared with TRBD1. The CDR3 is 16 amino acids. Per germline, CDR1 SEHNR and CDR2 FQNEAQ (reference sequence). Germline trimming cut 5 bases from V and 3 bases from J; bases unmatched to any gene: 12. Written as DNA, the CDR3 is TGTGCCAGCAGCCCAAGCACTGACGGGACAGACTATGGCTACACCTTC. It is translated as CASSPSTDGTDYGYTF.

This chain uses TRBV7-6 with TRBJ2-7, with 8 bases identical to TRBD1. Germline V gene data show CDR1 as SGHVS and CDR2 as FNYEAQ. The CDR3 contains 14 residues. Unmatched junction bases numbered 13, after V lost 11 bases and J lost 4 bases. The CDR3 here is CAGSSPGQEYEQYF. The DNA of the CDR3 is TGTGCCGGTAGCAGCCCGGGACAGGAGTACGAGCAGTACTTC.